Here is one TCR beta chain with its context. Its specificity is unknown. The V gene's germline CDR1 is WSHSY and CDR2 SAAADI. The CDR3 spans 14 residues. Trimming at V came to 3 bases and at J to 6 bases, leaving 3 bases not matched to a gene. The sample originates from a study of identical twins. Notes on the study in general: Twins shared beta out-of-frame sequences in excess, but this excess was weaker.

A single record per CDR3 protein comes from TCRdb applying MiXCR to the 5' RACE reads. The profile shows 450,000 or so distinct CDR3 sequences, about 18% of them singletons. The sequenced material came from naive T cells sorted from blood. The chain joins TRBV10-2 to TRBJ2-5; 11 positions match TRBD2. The source of this sequence is a man aged 50 or older in good health. The CDR3 loop is CASSDSGGAQTQYF. CDR3 nucleotides: TGCGCCAGCAGTGATAGCGGGGGGGCCCAGACCCAGTACTTC.